Listed here are 3 T cell receptor beta chains from one sample, sequenced in a study of early T cells in non-severe SARS-CoV-2 infection. TCRdb fed the 5' RACE reads into MiXCR, producing one record per CDR3 protein. This table holds 80,000 or so distinct CDR3 sequences, over 5% found once. Sequencing input: whole blood. These receptors came from an adult who was a healthcare worker with PCR-confirmed SARS-CoV-2 infection or an uninfected control (not recorded which).

The chain couples TRBV3-1 to TRBJ2-7; the D gene is possibly TRBD2 (5 bases). Between the trimmed V and J ends, which lost 10 bases and 1 base, there was a span of 8 bases. This CDR3 comprises 11 residues. Germline values: CDR1 LGHDT, CDR2 YNNKEL (reference sequence). CDR3 sequence (DNA): TGTGCCACCGCGGGTTCCTACGAGCAGTACTTC. It is translated as CATAGSYEQYF.

This clonotype was seen many times. Mismatch with germline at one junction end may stem from a read error. The V and J genes are TRBV20-1 and TRBJ1-1; no definite D call. Germline V CDR1 and CDR2: DFQATT, SNEGSKA (reference sequence). The CDR3 runs to 14 residues. This chain's CDR3 is CSASPPNRNTEVFF. The CDR3 DNA reads as TGCAGTGCTAGCCCACCTAACAGAAACACTGAAGTTTTCTTT.

This clonotype was observed at least ten times. V and J are TRBV7-2 and TRBJ2-1, with 7 bases identical to TRBD1. There are 14 residues in the CDR3. The V and J ends lost 5 bases and 7 bases, in that order; junction bases with no gene match: 8. The germline CDR1 and CDR2 sequences are SGHTA and FQGNSA. As DNA, the CDR3 is TGTGCCAGCAGCCTCCCGGGACAGAGTAATGAGCAGTTCTTC. It codes for CASSLPGQSNEQFF.